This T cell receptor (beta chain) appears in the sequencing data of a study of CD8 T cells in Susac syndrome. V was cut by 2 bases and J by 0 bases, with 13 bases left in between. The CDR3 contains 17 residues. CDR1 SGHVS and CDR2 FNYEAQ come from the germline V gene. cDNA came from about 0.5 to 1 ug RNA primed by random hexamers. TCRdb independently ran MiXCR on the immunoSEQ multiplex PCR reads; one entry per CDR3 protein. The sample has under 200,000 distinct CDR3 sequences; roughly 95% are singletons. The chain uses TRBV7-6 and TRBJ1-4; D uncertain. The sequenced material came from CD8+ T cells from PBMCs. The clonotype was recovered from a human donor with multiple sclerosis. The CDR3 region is CASSLISGPPTNEKLFF. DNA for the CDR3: TGTGCCAGCAGCTTAATTTCGGGTCCCCCAACTAATGAAAAACTGTTTTTT.